The 5 T cell receptor beta chains presented below share a single source sample, sequenced in a study of blood T cell repertoires in COVID-19. Assay: immunoSEQ multiplex PCR; the TCRdb copy retains only in-frame clones and omits some. The sample holds about 190,000 clones, 70% to 80% seen once. Material: peripheral blood. Every receptor here comes from a woman aged 50 to 60 with acute or convalescent COVID-19.

This chain's CDR3 is CASSYGTGSMNTEAFF. CDR3 nucleotides: TGTGCCAGCAGTTACGGGACAGGGAGCATGAACACTGAAGCTTTCTTT. The chain links TRBV6-6 to TRBJ1-1; 9 bases match TRBD1. CDR1 is MNHNY, CDR2 SVGAGI, per germline (reference sequence). The CDR3 spans 16 residues. Losses at the gene ends were 2 bases for V and 0 bases for J; bases not matched to a gene: 4.

The CDR3 spells CASSSRRVLYNEQFF. The CDR3 DNA reads as TGTGCCAGCAGCTCCAGGAGGGTCCTCTACAATGAGCAGTTCTTC. The V gene is TRBV7-2, the J gene TRBJ2-1, with a weak D call TRBD2 (6 bases). The CDR3 spans 15 residues. The V end lost 4 bases, the J end lost 3 bases, and 13 bases lay between the germline ends. CDR1 is SGHTA, CDR2 FQGNSA, per germline.

This clone was observed a few times. This chain joins TRBV5-1 and TRBJ2-2; TRBD1 aligns across 9 bases. Germline loops: CDR1 SGHRS, CDR2 YFSETQ. The CDR3 runs 17 residues. With 4 bases clipped from V and 1 base from J, the junction kept 8 bases outside the gene matches. The CDR3 loop is CASSLGDRVGNTGELFF. In DNA form, the CDR3 reads TGCGCCAGCAGCCTCGGGGACAGGGTTGGGAACACCGGGGAGCTGTTTTTT.

The chain uses TRBV6-5 and TRBJ2-1; tentatively, D is TRBD1 (6 bases). This CDR3 is built from 15 residues. V was trimmed by 7 bases and J by 2 bases, leaving 15 bases between them. Germline CDR1 is MNHEY and CDR2 is SVGAGI. The CDR3 bases are TGTGCCAGCATCAGGGACAATACCCCCTACAATGAGCAGTTCTTC. Its protein is CASIRDNTPYNEQFF.

This clone was found a few times. This CDR3 is CSVEDLGGSYGYTF. The CDR3 coding sequence is TGCAGCGTTGAAGATTTGGGGGGGTCCTATGGCTACACCTTC. This chain connects TRBV29-1 to TRBJ1-2, with a tentative D call TRBD1 (5 bases). The V gene lost 0 bases and the J gene lost 4 bases, with 12 bases spanning the gap. Germline CDR1 reads SQVTM; CDR2 reads ANQGSEA. This CDR3 has 14 residues.